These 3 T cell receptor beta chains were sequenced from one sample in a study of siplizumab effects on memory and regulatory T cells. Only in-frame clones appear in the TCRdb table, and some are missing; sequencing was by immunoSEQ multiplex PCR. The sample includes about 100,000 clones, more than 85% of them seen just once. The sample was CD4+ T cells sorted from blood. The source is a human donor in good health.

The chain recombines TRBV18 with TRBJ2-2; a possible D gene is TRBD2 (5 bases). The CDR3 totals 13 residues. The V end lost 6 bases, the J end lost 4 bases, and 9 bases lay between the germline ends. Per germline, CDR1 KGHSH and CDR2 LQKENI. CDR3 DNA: TGTGCCAGCTCCGGGGAAATCACCGGGGAGCTGTTTTTT. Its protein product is CASSGEITGELFF.

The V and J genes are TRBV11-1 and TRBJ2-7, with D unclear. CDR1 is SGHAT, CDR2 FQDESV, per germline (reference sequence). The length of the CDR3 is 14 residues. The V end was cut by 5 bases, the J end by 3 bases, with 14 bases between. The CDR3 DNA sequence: TGTGCCAGCAGCCCCCGAGCCCCCTTCTACGAGCAGTACTTC. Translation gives CASSPRAPFYEQYF.

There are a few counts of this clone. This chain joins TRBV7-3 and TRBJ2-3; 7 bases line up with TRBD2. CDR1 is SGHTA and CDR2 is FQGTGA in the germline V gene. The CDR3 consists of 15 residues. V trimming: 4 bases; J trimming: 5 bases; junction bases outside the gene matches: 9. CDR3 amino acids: CASSSTSAVGDTQYF. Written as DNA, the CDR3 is TGTGCCAGCAGCTCAACTAGCGCCGTGGGAGATACGCAGTATTTT.